This T cell receptor (beta chain) was captured in a study of response to subunit inactivated influenza vaccine. Study-level findings and limits: The authors offered the suggestion that each seasonal influenza vaccination recruits few new T cells.

TCRdb recomputed calls from the RT-PCR reads with MiXCR, one row per CDR3 protein. The sample lists 450,000 to 550,000 distinct CDR3 sequences; 25% were seen once. Points on this clonotype: Its target is not known.

The CDR3 runs 16 residues. V shed 2 bases and J 7 bases; nucleotides not matched to a gene: 12. In germline, CDR1 is GTSNPN, CDR2 SVGIG (reference sequence). Sequencing was performed on CD4+ T cells sorted from PBMCs, taken about 5 days after vaccination. The receptor was derived from a man over 45 who received an inactivated influenza vaccine. The J gene is TRBJ2-2, the V gene TRBV30; the match to TRBD2 covers 8 bases. Written as DNA, the CDR3 is TGTGCCTGGAGTACATTCGGGGGGGCCGAGATCGGGGAGCTGTTTTTT. Encoded protein: CAWSTFGGAEIGELFF.